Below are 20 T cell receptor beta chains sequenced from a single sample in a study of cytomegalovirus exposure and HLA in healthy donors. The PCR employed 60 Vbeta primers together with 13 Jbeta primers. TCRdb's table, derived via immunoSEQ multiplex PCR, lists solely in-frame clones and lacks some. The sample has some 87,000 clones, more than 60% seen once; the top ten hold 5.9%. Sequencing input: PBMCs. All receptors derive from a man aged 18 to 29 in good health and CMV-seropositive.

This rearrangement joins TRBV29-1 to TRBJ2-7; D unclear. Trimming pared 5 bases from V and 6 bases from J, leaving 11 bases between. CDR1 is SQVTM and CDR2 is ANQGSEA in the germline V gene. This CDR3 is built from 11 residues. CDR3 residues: CSVLRMSEQYF. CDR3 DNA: TGCAGCGTTTTGAGGATGTCCGAGCAGTACTTC.

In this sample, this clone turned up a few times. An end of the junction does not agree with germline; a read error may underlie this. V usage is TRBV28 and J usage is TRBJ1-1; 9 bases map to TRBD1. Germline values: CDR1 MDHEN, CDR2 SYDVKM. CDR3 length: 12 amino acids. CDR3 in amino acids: CASSFGTGGPEF. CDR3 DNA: TGTGCCAGCAGTTTCGGAACAGGGGGCCCCGAATTT.

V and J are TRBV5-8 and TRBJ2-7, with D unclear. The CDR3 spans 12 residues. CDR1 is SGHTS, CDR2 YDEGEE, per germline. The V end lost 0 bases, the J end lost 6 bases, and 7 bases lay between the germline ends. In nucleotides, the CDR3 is TGTGCCAGCAGCTTGGGGTCCGGCGAGCAGTACTTC. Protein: CASSLGSGEQYF.

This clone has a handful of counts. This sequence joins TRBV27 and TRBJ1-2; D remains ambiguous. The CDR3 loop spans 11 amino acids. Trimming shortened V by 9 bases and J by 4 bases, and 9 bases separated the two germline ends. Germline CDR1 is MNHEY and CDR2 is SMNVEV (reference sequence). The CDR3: CASFSSYGYTF. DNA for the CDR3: TGTGCCAGTTTCTCGAGCTATGGCTACACCTTC.

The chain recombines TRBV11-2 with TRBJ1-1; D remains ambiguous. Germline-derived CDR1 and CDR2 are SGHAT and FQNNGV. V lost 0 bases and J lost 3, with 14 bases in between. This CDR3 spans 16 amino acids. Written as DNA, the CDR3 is TGTGCCAGCAGCTTAGATCACCCGTTCGCGCACACTGAAGCTTTCTTT. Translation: CASSLDHPFAHTEAFF.

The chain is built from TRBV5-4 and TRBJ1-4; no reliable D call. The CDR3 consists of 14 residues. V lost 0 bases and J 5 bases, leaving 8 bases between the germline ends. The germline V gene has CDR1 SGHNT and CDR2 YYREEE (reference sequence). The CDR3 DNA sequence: TGTGCCAGCAGCTTGGTCGGGGAGAATGAAAAACTGTTTTTT. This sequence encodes CASSLVGENEKLFF. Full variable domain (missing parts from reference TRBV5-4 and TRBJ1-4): ETGVTQSPTHLIKTRGQQVTLRCSSQSGHNTVSWYQQALGQGPQFIFQYYREEENGRGNFPPRFSGLQFPNYSSELNVNALELDDSALYLCASSLVGENEKLFFGSGTQLSVL.

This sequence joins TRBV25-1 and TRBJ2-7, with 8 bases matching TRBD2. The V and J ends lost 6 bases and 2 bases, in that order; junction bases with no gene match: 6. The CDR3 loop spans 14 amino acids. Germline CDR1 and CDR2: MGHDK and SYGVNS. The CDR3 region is CASRGGGRTYEQYF. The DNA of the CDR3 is TGTGCCAGCAGGGGCGGGGGGAGGACCTACGAGCAGTACTTC.

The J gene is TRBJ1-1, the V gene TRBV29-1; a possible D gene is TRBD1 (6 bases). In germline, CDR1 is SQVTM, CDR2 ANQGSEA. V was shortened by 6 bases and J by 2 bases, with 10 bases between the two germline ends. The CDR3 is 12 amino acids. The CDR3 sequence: CSVNRENTEAFF. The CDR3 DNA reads TGCAGCGTCAACAGGGAAAACACTGAAGCTTTCTTT.

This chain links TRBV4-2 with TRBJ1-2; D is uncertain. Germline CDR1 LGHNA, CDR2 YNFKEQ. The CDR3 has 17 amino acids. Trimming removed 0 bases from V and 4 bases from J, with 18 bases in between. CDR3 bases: TGTGCCAGCAGCCAAGAGGCCCGGGTGATTAACCTCTATGGCTACACCTTC. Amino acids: CASSQEARVINLYGYTF.

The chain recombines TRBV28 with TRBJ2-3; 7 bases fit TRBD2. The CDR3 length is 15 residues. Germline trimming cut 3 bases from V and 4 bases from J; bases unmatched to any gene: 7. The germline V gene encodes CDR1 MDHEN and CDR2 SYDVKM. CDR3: CASSFVGRGADTQYF. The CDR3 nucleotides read TGTGCCAGCAGTTTTGTCGGACGGGGGGCAGATACGCAGTATTTT.

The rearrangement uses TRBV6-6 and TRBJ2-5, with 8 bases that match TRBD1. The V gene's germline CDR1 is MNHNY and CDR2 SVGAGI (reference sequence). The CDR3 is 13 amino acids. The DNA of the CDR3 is TGTGTAATCCGACAGGGGCCAGGGGAGACCCAGTACTTC. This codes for CVIRQGPGETQYF.

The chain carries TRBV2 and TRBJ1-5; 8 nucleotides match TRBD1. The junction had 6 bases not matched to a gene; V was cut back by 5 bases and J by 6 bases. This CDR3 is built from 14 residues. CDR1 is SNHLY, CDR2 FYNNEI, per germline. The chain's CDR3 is CASSNDRGGQPQHF. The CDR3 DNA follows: TGTGCCAGCAGTAACGACAGGGGAGGTCAGCCCCAGCATTTT. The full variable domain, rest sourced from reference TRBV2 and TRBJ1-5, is EPEVTQTPSHQVTQMGQEVILRCVPISNHLYFYWYRQILGQKVEFLVSFYNNEISEKSEIFDDQFSVERPDGSNFTLKIRSTKLEDSAMYFCASSNDRGGQPQHFGDGTRLSIL.

CDR3 nucleotide sequence: TGCGCCAGCAGTGAGTCAGGCGGGAAAAACATTCAGTACTTC. It codes for CASSESGGKNIQYF. The rearrangement joins TRBV10-1 to TRBJ2-4, with D possibly being TRBD2 (5 bases). Looked up from germline, CDR1 is WNHNN and CDR2 is SYGVQD (reference sequence). The CDR3 sequence is 14 residues long. V was pared by 0 bases and J by 4 bases, with 7 bases between.

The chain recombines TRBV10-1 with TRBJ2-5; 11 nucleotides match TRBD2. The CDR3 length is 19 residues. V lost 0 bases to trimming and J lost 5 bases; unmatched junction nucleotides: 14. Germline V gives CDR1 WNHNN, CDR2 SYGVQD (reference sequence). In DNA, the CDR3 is TGCGCCAGCAGTGAGTCGTTGACTAGCGGGAAGAAATCACAGGAGACCCAGTACTTC. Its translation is CASSESLTSGKKSQETQYF.

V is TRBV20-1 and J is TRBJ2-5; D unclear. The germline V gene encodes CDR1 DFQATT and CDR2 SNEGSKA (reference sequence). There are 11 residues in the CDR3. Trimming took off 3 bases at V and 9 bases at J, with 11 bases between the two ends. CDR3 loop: CSASVFRSQYF. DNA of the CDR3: TGCAGTGCTAGTGTCTTTCGGTCCCAGTACTTC.

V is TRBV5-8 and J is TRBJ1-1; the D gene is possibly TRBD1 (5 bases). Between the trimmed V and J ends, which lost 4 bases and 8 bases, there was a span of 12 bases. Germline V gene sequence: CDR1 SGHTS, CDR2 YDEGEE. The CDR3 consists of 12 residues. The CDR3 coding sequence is TGTGCCAGCAGCGCCCTCGGGGGGGAAGCTTTCTTT. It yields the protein CASSALGGEAFF.

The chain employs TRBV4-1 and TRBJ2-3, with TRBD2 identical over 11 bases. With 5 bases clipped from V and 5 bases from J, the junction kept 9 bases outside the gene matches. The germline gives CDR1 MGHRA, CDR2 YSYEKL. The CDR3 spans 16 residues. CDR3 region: CASSNNPSGRIDTQYF. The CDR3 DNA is TGCGCCAGCAGCAATAACCCTAGCGGGAGGATAGATACGCAGTATTTT.

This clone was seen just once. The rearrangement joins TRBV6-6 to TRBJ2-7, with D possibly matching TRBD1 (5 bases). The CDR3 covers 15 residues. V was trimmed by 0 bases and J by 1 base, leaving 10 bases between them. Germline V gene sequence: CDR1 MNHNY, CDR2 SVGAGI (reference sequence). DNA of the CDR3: TGTGCCAGCAGTTACTCGACCCAGGGTTCCTACGAGCAGTACTTC. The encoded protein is CASSYSTQGSYEQYF.

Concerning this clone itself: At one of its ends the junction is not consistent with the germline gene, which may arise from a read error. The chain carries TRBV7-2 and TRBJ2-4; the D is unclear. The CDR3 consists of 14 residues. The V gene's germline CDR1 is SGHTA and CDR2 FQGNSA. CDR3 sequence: CASSLGRATNIQYF. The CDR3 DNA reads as TGTGCCAGCAGCTTAGGTAGAGCCACAAACATTCAGTACTTC.

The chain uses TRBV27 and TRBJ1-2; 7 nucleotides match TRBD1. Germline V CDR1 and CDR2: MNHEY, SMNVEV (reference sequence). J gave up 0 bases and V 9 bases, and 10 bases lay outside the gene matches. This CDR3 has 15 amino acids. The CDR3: CASTRTGSPNYGYTF. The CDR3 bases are TGTGCCAGTACAAGGACAGGCTCCCCTAACTATGGCTACACCTTC.